Sequencing of this T cell receptor beta chain was carried out in a study of blood T cell repertoires in COVID-19. Overall study: Sample material is recorded as cDNA or gDNA derived from T cells, B-cell-depleted T cells, or PBMCs.

V was cut by 6 bases and J by 7 bases, with 21 bases left in between. CDR3 length: 15 amino acids. The germline V gene has CDR1 KGHSH and CDR2 LQKENI. Those who participated ranged in age from roughly 18 to 90 years and resided in 20 to 30 US areas. Assignment of participants to cohorts was predicated upon participant-reported clinical history. In the authors' methods: Researchers report that nucleated cell counts were estimated from reference gene primer amplification. Method: immunoSEQ multiplex PCR; TCRdb's copy keeps in-frame clones and lacks some. That table is the source of V, J and clone size, and D and trimming were worked out from the DNA. The sample records 200,000 to 250,000 clones, around 86% being singletons.

Sample: PBMCs or T cells enriched from blood (not recorded which). The origin of this receptor is a woman in her 40s with acute COVID-19. The gene calls are TRBV18 and TRBJ1-2, with D perhaps matching TRBD1 (5 bases). CDR3: CASSPGGAEGAGYTF. In DNA, the CDR3 is TGTGCCAGCTCCCCCGGGGGTGCCGAGGGAGCTGGCTACACCTTC.